The 8 T cell receptor beta chains given below trace back to one sample, sequenced in a study of cytomegalovirus exposure and HLA in healthy donors (dated by TCRdb to 2017 to 2019). Library preparation employed the immunoSEQ multiplex PCR assay. For the multiplex PCR, a mixture combining 60 forward primers for TCR Vbeta segments and 13 reverse primers for TCR Jbeta segments was used. The table comes from immuneACCESS by way of TCRdb, which keeps in-frame sequences with V and J called. Part of the clones is missing from these tables; in studies checked, under half for an unresolved V gene and the rest for unknown reasons. This sample gives a few hundred thousand clones in total; about 80% of them show up just once. The biggest ten clones account for 1.5% to 2% of the sample. Sequenced input: PBMCs. The origin of the receptors is a man younger than 35 in good health and CMV-seronegative.

V is TRBV14 and J is TRBJ2-1; possibly TRBD2 for D (7 bases). Germline V gene sequence: CDR1 SGHDN, CDR2 FVKESK. Deletions cut 3 bases from V and 7 bases from J, with 25 bases between. CDR3 size: 18 residues. For the CDR3, the DNA is TGTGCCAGCAGCCACATAGTGGGCGGGGGCCCTCTACTAAATGAGCAGTTCTTC. Translation gives CASSHIVGGGPLLNEQFF.

V and J are TRBV12-5 and TRBJ1-5, with 8 bases aligning to TRBD1. CDR1 is LGHNT and CDR2 is FRNRAP in the germline V gene. V gave up 0 bases and J gave up 11 bases; unmatched junction bases: 15. This CDR3 is built from 17 residues. The CDR3 bases are TGTGCTAGTGGTTTGGTACCTTCGGGACAGGCCGCAGGGGCCCAGCATTTT. Encoded protein: CASGLVPSGQAAGAQHF.

This chain connects TRBV6-5 to TRBJ1-1, with a tentative D call TRBD1 (5 bases). This CDR3 is 15 amino acids long. CDR1 MNHEY and CDR2 SVGAGI come from the germline V gene. The V gene lost 4 bases and the J gene lost 1 base, with 13 bases spanning the gap. The CDR3 DNA follows: TGTGCCAGCAGTTCCCCGGAGGGGAAGAACACTGAAGCTTTCTTT. Its translation is CASSSPEGKNTEAFF.

The rearrangement links TRBV5-5 to TRBJ2-3; TRBD1 aligns across 7 bases. Per germline, CDR1 SGHKS and CDR2 YYEKEE (reference sequence). The CDR3 has 18 amino acids. V dropped 0 bases and J dropped 2; count of bases not matched to a gene: 12. The CDR3 loop reads CASSLEHRRDRFTDTQYF. CDR3 sequence (DNA): TGTGCCAGCAGCTTGGAACATCGCCGGGACAGATTCACAGATACGCAGTATTTT.

The genes are TRBV6-6 and TRBJ1-2, with D possibly being TRBD1 (5 bases). The germline gives CDR1 MNHNY, CDR2 SVGAGI (reference sequence). This CDR3 comprises 12 residues. The V end was cut by 5 bases, the J end by 7 bases, with 11 bases between. CDR3: CASSTTRVGYTF. The CDR3 DNA follows: TGTGCCAGCAGTACTACCAGGGTTGGCTACACCTTC.

This clone was seen only once. The J gene is TRBJ2-2, the V gene TRBV19; 8 bases are shared with TRBD1. J lost 4 bases, V lost 2 bases, and 6 bases had no gene match. The CDR3 runs 16 residues. Germline V gene sequence: CDR1 LNHDA, CDR2 SQIVND (reference sequence). The CDR3 loop reads CASSIKAGGRTGELFF. The CDR3 coding sequence is TGTGCCAGTAGTATAAAGGCAGGGGGCCGCACCGGGGAGCTGTTTTTT.

The genes are TRBV7-9 and TRBJ2-1, with 12 positions matching TRBD1. The J segment lost 10 bases and the V segment lost 5 bases, leaving 9 bases of the junction unmatched. CDR3 length: 15 amino acids. The germline gives CDR1 SEHNR, CDR2 FQNEAQ (reference sequence). This CDR3 is CASSNPGQGAGEQFF. CDR3 bases: TGTGCCAGCAGCAATCCGGGACAGGGGGCTGGAGAGCAGTTCTTC.

The V gene is TRBV30, the J gene TRBJ2-1, with TRBD1 identical over 10 bases. CDR1 GTSNPN and CDR2 SVGIG come from the germline V gene (reference sequence). This CDR3 is 13 amino acids long. Losses at the gene ends were 5 bases for V and 7 bases for J; bases not matched to a gene: 5. CDR3 bases: TGTGCCTGGGTCGAGGGACAGGGGAATGAGCAGTTCTTC. Translating it yields CAWVEGQGNEQFF.